This T cell receptor beta chain was identified during a study of response to subunit inactivated influenza vaccine. CDR1 and CDR2 from the germline V gene are ENHRY and SYGVKD. The CDR3 totals 14 residues. V shed 0 bases and J shed 2 bases, with 5 bases lying between them. This clonotype was seen a single time. TCRdb re-called the RT-PCR reads through MiXCR, storing one row per CDR3 protein. The data contain more than 600,000 distinct CDR3 sequences, around 20% of them seen just once; the ten biggest clones take up about a tenth. The sequenced sample was PBMCs from blood, obtained around 5 days after vaccination. The source is a man aged 50-60 years who received an inactivated influenza vaccine. This chain connects TRBV10-3 to TRBJ2-1; no reliable D call. The CDR3 region is CAISESGAYNEQFF. DNA of the CDR3: TGTGCCATCAGTGAGTCGGGTGCCTACAATGAGCAGTTCTTC.